What follows describes a single T cell receptor beta chain. Given a much more abundant clone one base away, this may be a read error. Investigators took RNA and DNA out together from approximately 22-30 mg of unsorted bulk tissue. This sample is drawn from a study of tumor-infiltrating lymphocytes in primary liver carcinoma. With a constant-region primer, TCR beta cDNA was made from 450 to 550 ng of total RNA. Libraries covering TCR beta were generated through three nested multiplex PCR rounds (using a slightly modified ARM-PCR). TCRdb recomputed calls from the multiplex PCR reads with MiXCR, one row per CDR3 protein. The sample lists around 120,000 distinct CDR3 sequences; about two thirds were seen once. Sequenced sample: tumor-adjacent normal liver tissue. The receptor was isolated from a woman aged 60-75 years with primary liver carcinoma and hepatitis B virus infection.

The CDR3 spells CASSLQGSREQFF. Written as DNA, the CDR3 is TGTGCCAGCAGCTTACAGGGGTCAAGGGAGCAGTTCTTC. This chain joins TRBV7-9 and TRBJ2-1; D perhaps matches TRBD1 (6 bases). The CDR3 is made up of 13 amino acids. V lost 2 bases and J lost 10, with 12 bases in between. Germline CDR1 reads SEHNR; CDR2 reads FQNEAQ (reference sequence).